The 14 T cell receptor beta chains below come from one sample, sequenced in a study of T cells in Graves' hyperthyroidism and ophthalmopathy. Authors of the study amplified TCR beta CDR3 regions from RNA transcripts. TCR CDR3 underwent first-round RT-PCR with the HTBI primer set. Via MiXCR, TCRdb re-called the multiplex PCR reads, giving one row per CDR3 protein. Of about 660,000 distinct CDR3 sequences detected, 45% appear once; the ten largest clones hold about 7%. Specimen: peripheral blood or thyroid tissue (not recorded which). These TCRs come from an adult man with Graves' disease, either hyperthyroidism or ophthalmopathy (not recorded which).

The table lists this clonotype with many counts. The rearrangement uses TRBV20-1 and TRBJ2-7; D remains ambiguous. V lost 3 bases, J lost 6 bases, and 12 bases lay in between. CDR1 is DFQATT and CDR2 is SNEGSKA in the germline V gene (reference sequence). The CDR3 length is 12 residues. The CDR3 nucleotides read TGCAGTGCTAGGAGGCTAGGCTCCGAGCAGTACTTC. This codes for CSARRLGSEQYF.

Comments on this clonotype: A much larger clone differs from this one at a single base, so this may be a read error. The chain has TRBV29-1 and TRBJ2-5; D remains ambiguous. This CDR3 comprises 13 residues. Germline loops: CDR1 SQVTM, CDR2 ANQGSEA. The V end lost 5 bases, the J end lost 0 bases, and 10 bases lay between the germline ends. The CDR3 region has the DNA TGCAGCGTTTCGGGCCAGAACCAAGAGACCCAGTACTTC. Encoded protein: CSVSGQNQETQYF.

V gene TRBV24-1 combines with J gene TRBJ2-5, with no clear D. V was clipped by 7 bases and J by 0 bases, with 14 bases between them. The CDR3 runs to 15 residues. Germline assignment: CDR1 KGHDR and CDR2 SFDVKD. CDR3 nucleotides: TGTGCCACCAGCGCCTCAGGCAGGTACCAAGAGACCCAGTACTTC. Translating gives CATSASGRYQETQYF.

This clonotype has just a few counts. The chain recombines TRBV9 with TRBJ2-2; D is uncertain. Germline values: CDR1 SGDLS, CDR2 YYNGEE. Trimming left V 0 bases short and J 6 bases short, with 6 bases between. The CDR3 length is 13 residues. As DNA, the CDR3 is TGTGCCAGCAGCGTAGTTGGGTCCGGGGAGCTGTTTTTT. Protein: CASSVVGSGELFF.

Many counts were recorded for this clonotype. This chain connects TRBV5-6 to TRBJ1-2; D gene ambiguous. V was trimmed by 0 bases and J by 7 bases, leaving 10 bases between them. The germline V gene encodes CDR1 SGHDT and CDR2 YYEEEE. The CDR3 length is 13 residues. In nucleotides, the CDR3 is TGTGCCAGCAGCTTGGCTCCGGCGGGTGGCTACACCTTC. It specifies CASSLAPAGGYTF. The full variable domain, rest sourced from reference TRBV5-6 and TRBJ1-2, is DAGVTQSPTHLIKTRGQQVTLRCSPKSGHDTVSWYQQALGQGPQFIFQYYEEEERQRGNFPDRFSGHQFPNYSSELNVNALLLGDSALYLCASSLAPAGGYTFGSGTRLTVV.

This clonotype was seen more than once but under ten times. V is TRBV7-9 and J is TRBJ1-1; D may be TRBD1 (6 bases). V was clipped by 5 bases and J by 5 bases, with 15 bases between them. CDR3 size: 14 residues. Germline V lookup: CDR1 SEHNR, CDR2 FQNEAQ (reference sequence). CDR3 nucleotides: TGTGCCAGCAGCCCTAATACCCAGGGGACTGAAGCTTTCTTT. Translated, it gives CASSPNTQGTEAFF.

This clonotype was recorded once. V gene TRBV11-1 combines with J gene TRBJ2-7; perhaps D is TRBD1 or TRBD2 (5 bases each). Trimming shortened V by 4 bases and J by 5 bases, and 9 bases separated the two germline ends. Germline CDR1 and CDR2: SGHAT and FQDESV (reference sequence). CDR3 length: 12 amino acids. The CDR3 loop is CASSYRGNEQYF. DNA of the CDR3: TGTGCCAGCAGCTACCGGGGCAACGAGCAGTACTTC.

This clonotype was counted at least ten times. The chain employs TRBV2 and TRBJ1-1; 7 nucleotides agree with TRBD1. The CDR3 runs to 12 residues. J was trimmed by 5 bases and V by 6 bases; bases with no gene match: 3. The germline CDR1 and CDR2 sequences are SNHLY and FYNNEI. The CDR3 coding sequence is TGTGCCAGCAGGGACAGGCGAACTGAAGCTTTCTTT. It specifies CASRDRRTEAFF.

This chain links TRBV24-1 with TRBJ1-1; D is perhaps TRBD1 (5 bases). The CDR3 runs 14 residues. Germline V lookup: CDR1 KGHDR, CDR2 SFDVKD. Trimming took off 5 bases at V and 5 bases at J, with 14 bases between the two ends. The CDR3 here is CATSGPGRPTEAFF. CDR3 sequence (DNA): TGTGCCACCAGTGGCCCGGGACGGCCAACTGAAGCTTTCTTT.

This sequence joins TRBV29-1 and TRBJ1-4, with D uncertain. CDR1 is SQVTM and CDR2 is ANQGSEA in the germline V gene. Trimming took off 7 bases at V and 8 bases at J, with 8 bases between the two ends. This CDR3 region has 10 residues. The CDR3 nucleotides read TGCAGCGGGGAACAGGAAAAACTGTTTTTT. Its protein product is CSGEQEKLFF. Complete variable domain (other parts from reference TRBV29-1 and TRBJ1-4): SAVISQKPSRDICQRGTSLTIQCQVDSQVTMMFWYRQQPGQSLTLIATANQGSEATYESGFVIDKFPISRPNLTFSTLTVSNMSPEDSSIYLCSGEQEKLFFGSGTQLSVL.

The chain combines TRBV20-1 with TRBJ1-1, with 9 bases matching TRBD1. Germline V gene lookup returns CDR1 DFQATT and CDR2 SNEGSKA (reference sequence). This CDR3 comprises 13 residues. The J segment lost 3 bases and the V segment lost 5 bases, leaving 4 bases of the junction unmatched. CDR3 protein: CSAPDRGDTEAFF. DNA for the CDR3: TGCAGTGCTCCGGACAGGGGCGACACTGAAGCTTTCTTT.

This clonotype was detected many times. V is TRBV12-3 or TRBV12-4 and J is TRBJ1-1; D remains unclear. There are 13 residues in the CDR3. The ends were cut back, 8 bases at V and 2 bases at J, with 12 bases in the middle. In nucleotides, the CDR3 is TGTGCCAGCCGTGTTGGCGACAACACTGAAGCTTTCTTT. Translation: CASRVGDNTEAFF.

The V and J genes are TRBV11-2 and TRBJ1-1; D is possibly TRBD1 (5 bases). Germline loops: CDR1 SGHAT, CDR2 FQNNGV. Trimming pared 6 bases from V and 1 base from J, leaving 18 bases between. The CDR3 spans 16 residues. CDR3 residues: CASRGGWAKENTEAFF. As DNA, the CDR3 is TGTGCCAGCAGGGGGGGGTGGGCGAAGGAGAACACTGAAGCTTTCTTT.

In its sample, this clonotype was seen a few times. The chain is built from TRBV7-2 and TRBJ2-7, with 7 bases aligning to TRBD2. The ends lost 0 bases at V and 7 bases at J; junction bases unmatched: 6. CDR3 length equals 14 residues. Germline values: CDR1 SGHTA, CDR2 FQGNSA. CDR3 in DNA: TGTGCCAGCAGCTTAGCGGGAGGGCCGCAAGAGCAGTACTTC. Protein product: CASSLAGGPQEQYF.